These 27 T cell receptor beta chains came from one sample sequenced in a study of T cells in Graves' hyperthyroidism and ophthalmopathy. Researchers amplified the TCR beta CDR3 regions from RNA transcripts. RT-PCR in the first round (using the HTBI primer set) targeted the TCR CDR3. One entry per CDR3 protein, called by TCRdb with MiXCR from the multiplex PCR reads. The sample holds 400,000 to 600,000 distinct CDR3 sequences, roughly 20% seen once. Material: blood. The source of these receptors is a man between 18 and 29 years old with Graves' hyperthyroidism.

Ten or more counts support this clonotype. The chain uses TRBV5-1 and TRBJ2-5, with D perhaps matching TRBD1 or TRBD2 (6 bases each). CDR1 SGHRS and CDR2 YFSETQ come from the germline V gene. Trimming removed 4 bases at V and 2 bases at J, with 18 bases between. The CDR3 runs to 16 residues. The CDR3: CASSHSRGDIQETQYF. Here the CDR3 DNA reads TGCGCCAGCAGCCACTCAAGGGGGGACATACAAGAGACCCAGTACTTC.

This clonotype was recorded a few times. The junction departs from the called germline gene at one end, perhaps through a read error. The genes are TRBV7-2 and TRBJ2-7; D is tentatively TRBD1 or TRBD2 (5 bases each). From germline, CDR1 is SGHTA and CDR2 FQGNSA. The CDR3 is 15 residues long. The CDR3 spells CASGDRDGRDYEQYF. The CDR3 coding sequence is TGTGCCAGTGGGGACCGGGACGGCCGCGACTACGAACAGTACTTC.

This clonotype showed up many times. This rearrangement joins TRBV6-1 to TRBJ1-2; D perhaps matches TRBD1 (6 bases). V lost 6 bases, J lost 4 bases, and 6 bases lay in between. The length of the CDR3 is 11 residues. Germline V gives CDR1 MNHNS, CDR2 SASEGT. The CDR3 loop is CASRGAYGYTF. CDR3 sequence (DNA): TGTGCCAGCAGGGGGGCCTATGGCTACACCTTC.

The chain carries TRBV6-1 and TRBJ1-2, with TRBD1 as a possible D gene (6 bases). The CDR3 has 16 amino acids. The V and J ends lost 5 bases and 8 bases respectively, with 24 bases between them. Germline-derived CDR1 and CDR2 are MNHNS and SASEGT. The CDR3 DNA sequence: TGTGCCAGCAGTCTGGCTAGCGGGGGGGCAGGAAGAGGCTACACCTTC. Amino acids: CASSLASGGAGRGYTF.

Many counts were recorded for this clonotype. V and J are TRBV4-1 and TRBJ1-1; D not certain. This CDR3 is built from 16 residues. Trimming removed 0 bases at V and 1 base at J, with 12 bases between. Germline assignment: CDR1 MGHRA and CDR2 YSYEKL. CDR3 sequence: CASSQDSARQNTEAFF. CDR3 bases: TGCGCCAGCAGCCAAGACAGCGCGAGGCAGAACACTGAAGCTTTCTTT.

V and J are TRBV19 and TRBJ1-1; D not resolved. CDR3 length equals 13 residues. The V end lost 6 bases, the J end lost 7 bases, and 15 bases lay between the germline ends. The germline V gene has CDR1 LNHDA and CDR2 SQIVND (reference sequence). The CDR3 DNA follows: TGTGCCAGTAGGAGGGCCACCAGTCGTGAAGCTTTCTTT. It is translated as CASRRATSREAFF.

This clonotype was recorded at least ten times. The chain is built from TRBV30 and TRBJ2-5, with D hard to call. Germline assignment: CDR1 GTSNPN and CDR2 SVGIG (reference sequence). Trimming took off 3 bases at V and 1 base at J, with 6 bases between the two ends. The CDR3 is 12 residues long. Here the CDR3 reads CAWRRLQETQYF. For the CDR3, the DNA is TGTGCCTGGAGGAGACTCCAAGAGACCCAGTACTTC.

The V gene is TRBV5-1, the J gene TRBJ1-1; D is ambiguous. This CDR3 is 15 amino acids long. V lost 2 bases and J 6 bases, leaving 17 bases between the germline ends. Germline V gene lookup returns CDR1 SGHRS and CDR2 YFSETQ. The chain's CDR3 is CASSFRGGLAAEAFF. The CDR3 nucleotides read TGCGCCAGCAGCTTCCGCGGAGGGCTCGCGGCTGAAGCTTTCTTT.

The J gene is TRBJ2-5, the V gene TRBV2; a weak D match, TRBD1 (5 bases). The germline CDR1 and CDR2 sequences are SNHLY and FYNNEI. The V end lost 3 bases, the J end lost 1 base, and 12 bases lay between the germline ends. The CDR3 covers 15 residues. CDR3 amino acids: CASSEWGPPQETQYF. In DNA, the CDR3 is TGTGCCAGCAGTGAGTGGGGCCCCCCCCAAGAGACCCAGTACTTC.

This chain uses TRBV12-5 with TRBJ2-2; D is undetermined. This CDR3 region has 14 residues. V gave up 1 base and J gave up 3 bases, with 6 bases separating them. Per germline, CDR1 LGHNT and CDR2 FRNRAP. CDR3 residues: CASGLGQDTGELFF. As DNA, the CDR3 is TGTGCTAGTGGTTTGGGACAAGACACCGGGGAGCTGTTTTTT.

In its sample, this clonotype was seen many times. V gene TRBV5-1 combines with J gene TRBJ2-2, with 10 bases matching TRBD2. J was trimmed by 3 bases and V by 4 bases; bases with no gene match: 3. Germline V CDR1 and CDR2: SGHRS, YFSETQ. The CDR3 sequence is 15 residues long. In DNA form, the CDR3 reads TGCGCCAGCAGCCCTGGGACTAGCGACACCGGGGAGCTGTTTTTT. Its translation: CASSPGTSDTGELFF.

The chain is built from TRBV28 and TRBJ2-5; possible D gene TRBD1, 6 bases. CDR3 length: 13 amino acids. Trimming cost V 8 bases and J 3 bases, with 13 bases left between them. The germline V gene encodes CDR1 MDHEN and CDR2 SYDVKM. The CDR3 sequence: CASWGHNEETQYF. CDR3 DNA: TGTGCCAGCTGGGGACACAACGAAGAGACCCAGTACTTC.

The sample holds a few counts of this clonotype. The V call is TRBV5-1, the J call TRBJ1-1; D unresolved. CDR3 length equals 13 residues. Trimming removed 4 bases at V and 3 bases at J, with 10 bases between. Germline CDR1 reads SGHRS; CDR2 reads YFSETQ. The CDR3 DNA follows: TGCGCCAGCAGCCTCACAGAGGACACTGAAGCTTTCTTT. Translation: CASSLTEDTEAFF.

This rearrangement joins TRBV4-1 to TRBJ2-7, with TRBD1 identical over 7 bases. This CDR3 comprises 16 residues. V shed 2 bases and J 2 bases; nucleotides not matched to a gene: 9. Germline CDR1 is MGHRA and CDR2 is YSYEKL. DNA of the CDR3: TGCGCCAGCAGCCAATTTAAAGGACAGGACCCCTACGAGCAGTACTTC. Translated, it gives CASSQFKGQDPYEQYF.

Turning to this clonotype: A much bigger clone sits one base away, suggesting this may be a read error. The gene calls are TRBV27 and TRBJ2-2; maybe TRBD1 (6 bases). CDR3 length: 18 residues. V dropped 4 bases and J dropped 3 bases, with 21 bases sitting between them. Per the germline V gene, CDR1 is MNHEY and CDR2 is SMNVEV (reference sequence). CDR3 in amino acids: CASSSTWDTRKDTGELFF. The CDR3, as DNA: TGTGCCAGCAGTTCCACATGGGACACCCGAAAGGACACCGGGGAGCTGTTTTTT.

This clonotype has a handful of counts. V and J are TRBV27 and TRBJ2-7; D is unclear. V dropped 6 bases and J dropped 7 bases, with 22 bases sitting between them. This CDR3 has 15 residues. The germline V gene encodes CDR1 MNHEY and CDR2 SMNVEV (reference sequence). CDR3 DNA: TGTGCCAGCAGGGACGGTTCGCGCCGGGTAGAGGAGCAGTACTTC. Its translation: CASRDGSRRVEEQYF.

The rearrangement links TRBV3-1 to TRBJ1-5, with TRBD1 identical over 9 bases. The CDR3 loop spans 14 amino acids. Germline V lookup: CDR1 LGHDT, CDR2 YNNKEL (reference sequence). The V segment lost 4 bases and the J segment 6 bases; nucleotides outside the gene matches: 4. The chain's CDR3 is CASSPGTGFQPQHF. DNA of the CDR3: TGTGCCAGCAGCCCCGGGACAGGGTTTCAGCCCCAGCATTTT.

Written as DNA, the CDR3 is TGTGCCAGCAGCTCGCCCCGGGACAGGGGATCCGAGCAGTACTTC. The encoded protein is CASSSPRDRGSEQYF. This chain links TRBV12-3 or TRBV12-4 with TRBJ2-7, with 10 bases lining up with TRBD1. The CDR3 contains 15 residues. With 6 bases clipped from V and 6 bases from J, the junction kept 11 bases outside the gene matches.

This clonotype was counted once. This chain links TRBV18 with TRBJ1-2; D gene unclear. Germline V lookup: CDR1 KGHSH, CDR2 LQKENI. Between the trimmed V and J ends, which lost 2 bases and 0 bases, there was a span of 16 bases. The CDR3 runs to 17 residues. CDR3 loop: CASSPSTVVGSNYGYTF. For the CDR3, the DNA is TGTGCCAGCTCACCATCGACCGTAGTGGGTTCTAACTATGGCTACACCTTC.

The chain couples TRBV7-2 to TRBJ1-5, with unresolved D. CDR3 length: 15 amino acids. V was trimmed by 2 bases and J by 3 bases, leaving 11 bases between them. CDR1 and CDR2 from the germline V gene are SGHTA and FQGNSA. The CDR3 coding sequence is TGTGCCAGCAGCTTACGGGCCGGCACCAATCAGCCCCAGCATTTT. This translates into CASSLRAGTNQPQHF.

The CDR3 nucleotides are TGTGCCAGCAGAAGCGGGGGCGGTTATGGCTACACCTTC. Translating it yields CASRSGGGYGYTF. The chain carries TRBV28 and TRBJ1-2, with D possibly matching TRBD1 (6 bases). V lost 6 bases, J lost 5 bases, and 13 bases lay in between. The CDR3 spans 13 residues. Germline V gives CDR1 MDHEN, CDR2 SYDVKM.

Ten or more counts support this clonotype. The chain recombines TRBV28 with TRBJ1-1; tentative D call: TRBD1 (5 bases). Between the trimmed V and J ends, which lost 6 bases and 0 bases, there was a span of 17 bases. CDR1 and CDR2 from the germline V gene are MDHEN and SYDVKM. This CDR3 contains 16 residues. Here the CDR3 reads CASRPLGRVLNTEAFF. The CDR3 DNA sequence: TGTGCCAGCAGACCTTTGGGCAGGGTATTGAACACTGAAGCTTTCTTT.

The V call is TRBV7-9, the J call TRBJ2-5; D uncertain. The CDR3 runs 15 residues. CDR1 SEHNR and CDR2 FQNEAQ come from the germline V gene (reference sequence). V lost 1 base, J lost 3 bases, and 12 bases lay in between. CDR3 amino acids: CASSLVDGGEETQYF. The CDR3 DNA is TGTGCCAGCAGCTTAGTGGACGGCGGAGAAGAGACCCAGTACTTC. Full variable domain (rest looked up from reference TRBV7-9 and TRBJ2-5): DTGVSQNPRHKITKRGQNVTFRCDPISEHNRLYWYRQTLGQGPEFLTYFQNEAQLEKSRLLSDRFSAERPKGSFSTLEIQRTEQGDSAMYLCASSLVDGGEETQYFGPGTRLLVL.

The chain combines TRBV24-1 with TRBJ2-5; D is perhaps TRBD2 (7 bases). This CDR3 has 13 residues. CDR1 is KGHDR and CDR2 is SFDVKD in the germline V gene. Trimming left V 4 bases short and J 5 bases short, with 10 bases between. The CDR3 coding sequence is TGTGCCACCAGTGAGGGGGGGCGTGAGACCCAGTACTTC. Its translation is CATSEGGRETQYF.

This clonotype was counted at least ten times. This sequence joins TRBV28 and TRBJ1-2, with D hard to call. CDR1 is MDHEN and CDR2 is SYDVKM in the germline V gene. The CDR3 covers 13 residues. V dropped 3 bases and J dropped 6 bases, with 11 bases sitting between them. In DNA, the CDR3 is TGTGCCAGCAGTTTTCCAATGAAGGATGGCTACACCTTC. Amino acid sequence: CASSFPMKDGYTF.

This clonotype was seen many times. This chain uses TRBV2 with TRBJ2-5, with D unclear. Per the germline V gene, CDR1 is SNHLY and CDR2 is FYNNEI. CDR3 size: 15 residues. The V gene lost 1 base and the J gene lost 4 bases, with 13 bases spanning the gap. CDR3 loop: CASSEGSGRGETQYF. The CDR3 coding sequence is TGTGCCAGCAGTGAAGGCTCAGGCCGAGGAGAGACCCAGTACTTC.

This clonotype was detected many times. V is TRBV6-5 and J is TRBJ2-3, with unresolved D. Germline V lookup: CDR1 MNHEY, CDR2 SVGAGI. CDR3 size: 13 residues. The V gene lost 4 bases and the J gene lost 1 base, with 6 bases spanning the gap. The CDR3 DNA follows: TGTGCCAGCAGTTTGGGCGGCACAGATACGCAGTATTTT. Amino acids: CASSLGGTDTQYF.